Each of the 16 T cell receptor beta chains below was sequenced from the same sample in a study of response to subunit inactivated influenza vaccine (dated by TCRdb to 2017 to 2018). To prepare the library, RT-PCR was applied. The instrument was an Illumina HiSeq 2500. TCRdb reworked the public reads: Q25 trimming with fastp, MiXCR clone assembly, productive beta chains retained. Records with the same CDR3 protein are collapsed into one entry carrying the most frequent genes and DNA. This sample lists about 170,000 distinct CDR3 sequences; approximately 12% were detected once. Of the sample, approximately 30% is held by the ten largest clones. Separately, the same data were catalogued under a study of T cells expressing NK-cell markers. That second publication adds: TCR beta cDNA libraries were made by 5'RACE template switching that added a universal primer site and unique molecular identifiers.

The sequenced sample was CD8+ T cells sorted from PBMCs, obtained 11 to 12 days after vaccination. The source is a man aged 50 to 59 who received an inactivated influenza vaccine. Donor details come from another sample of the same person, matched by shared clones.

Only a few counts were recorded for this clonotype. The chain joins TRBV6-5 to TRBJ2-6; 11 bases are a match to TRBD1. The CDR3 length is 19 residues. Germline trimming cut 2 bases from V and 0 bases from J; bases unmatched to any gene: 6. The V gene's germline CDR1 is MNHEY and CDR2 SVGAGI. This CDR3 is CASSYEGTGGDSGANVLTF. For the CDR3, the DNA is TGTGCCAGCAGTTACGAGGGGACAGGGGGTGACTCTGGGGCCAACGTCCTGACTTTC.

The gene calls are TRBV11-2 and TRBJ2-6; D is uncertain. Germline V gene sequence: CDR1 SGHAT, CDR2 FQNNGV. The CDR3 has 12 residues. V dropped 11 bases and J dropped 1 base, with 6 bases sitting between them. This CDR3 reads CASVSGANVLTF. CDR3 nucleotide sequence: TGTGCCTCGGTTTCTGGGGCCAACGTCCTGACTTTC.

The chain joins TRBV3-1 to TRBJ2-7, with D uncertain. Per germline, CDR1 LGHDT and CDR2 YNNKEL (reference sequence). The germline V and J ends were trimmed by 7 bases and 2 bases, with 18 bases remaining between them. The CDR3 sequence is 15 residues long. The CDR3 loop is CASTKEAPFTYEQYF. Here the CDR3 DNA reads TGTGCCAGCACCAAAGAGGCCCCTTTTACCTACGAGCAGTACTTC.

This clonotype has at least ten counts. The chain carries TRBV15 and TRBJ2-3; D is possibly TRBD2 (6 bases). The CDR3 is 17 residues long. V shed 2 bases and J shed 0 bases, with 15 bases lying between them. Germline loops: CDR1 LNHNV, CDR2 YYDKDF (reference sequence). Here the CDR3 DNA reads TGTGCCACCAGCAGACCCCTAGCGAGCACTAGCACAGATACGCAGTATTTT. It is translated as CATSRPLASTSTDTQYF.

In this sample, this clonotype turned up many times. The DNA for the CDR3 is TGTGCCAGCAGCGAGGTGGGGAGGAACACCGGGGAGCTGTTTTTT. It is translated as CASSEVGRNTGELFF. The chain carries TRBV6-1 and TRBJ2-2; possible D gene TRBD2, 5 bases. Trimming pared 6 bases from V and 1 base from J, leaving 12 bases between. Germline lookup yields CDR1 MNHNS and CDR2 SASEGT. The CDR3 extends over 15 amino acids.

This sequence joins TRBV7-6 and TRBJ2-7, with TRBD1 identical over 7 bases. Looked up from germline, CDR1 is SGHVS and CDR2 is FNYEAQ. The CDR3 runs to 15 residues. The J segment lost 2 bases and the V segment lost 1 base, leaving 5 bases of the junction unmatched. The CDR3 DNA follows: TGTGCCAGCAGCTTAGGGGACAGCATTACCTACGAGCAGTACTTC. Its translation is CASSLGDSITYEQYF.

This clonotype was counted only a few times. This sequence joins TRBV6-1 and TRBJ1-1; TRBD1 agrees at 8 bases. The V and J ends lost 5 bases and 5 bases, in that order; junction bases with no gene match: 4. CDR1 and CDR2 from the germline V gene are MNHNS and SASEGT. This CDR3 has 13 amino acids. The CDR3 region has the DNA TGTGCCAGCAGTCGGACAGGGCTTACTGAAGCTTTCTTT. Translation gives CASSRTGLTEAFF.

This clonotype was recorded at least ten times. V is TRBV4-3 and J is TRBJ2-2; D gene ambiguous. With 4 bases removed from V and 7 bases from J, the gap between germline ends came to 13 bases. The CDR3 totals 14 residues. Germline CDR1 LGHNA, CDR2 YSLEER. DNA for the CDR3: TGCGCCAGCAGCCTACCCGGACCAGTCGGGGAGCTGTTTTTT. Its protein is CASSLPGPVGELFF.

Many counts were recorded for this clonotype. The CDR3 reads CAIRTAPGELFF. CDR3 coding DNA: TGTGCCATCAGGACTGCACCCGGGGAGCTGTTTTTT. The chain carries TRBV10-3 and TRBJ2-2; D gene unclear. Germline loops: CDR1 ENHRY, CDR2 SYGVKD. V lost 6 bases, J lost 6 bases, and 8 bases lay in between. The CDR3 is 12 amino acids.

This rearrangement joins TRBV6-5 to TRBJ2-2; no clear D. Trimming took off 2 bases at V and 4 bases at J, with 8 bases between the two ends. CDR1 is MNHEY and CDR2 is SVGAGI in the germline V gene. The CDR3 consists of 14 residues. CDR3 DNA: TGTGCCAGCAGTTACATACAGTTCACCGGGGAGCTGTTTTTT. This translates into CASSYIQFTGELFF.

This clonotype was detected ten times or more. V gene TRBV6-1 combines with J gene TRBJ2-2; the D gene could be TRBD1 or TRBD2 (5 bases each). CDR1 is MNHNS and CDR2 is SASEGT in the germline V gene. The CDR3 sequence is 13 residues long. V lost 8 bases to trimming and J lost 5 bases, with 12 bases between them. CDR3 nucleotides: TGTGCCAGCGAGGGACCTGGGACCGGGGAGCTGTTTTTT. As protein: CASEGPGTGELFF.

The CDR3 spells CASSQVTAYEQYF. The CDR3 bases are TGTGCCAGCAGCCAAGTTACCGCCTACGAGCAGTACTTC. V gene TRBV14 combines with J gene TRBJ2-7; D is unclear. Germline-derived CDR1 and CDR2 are SGHDN and FVKESK. Trimming took 1 base from V and 2 from J, leaving 6 bases between them. This CDR3 spans 13 amino acids.

This chain links TRBV7-2 with TRBJ2-5; D is uncertain. Trimming pared 0 bases from V and 2 bases from J, leaving 10 bases between. Germline CDR1 is SGHTA and CDR2 is FQGNSA. This CDR3 is built from 15 residues. CDR3 DNA: TGTGCCAGCAGCTTAGCCCCAAGCCAACAAGAGACCCAGTACTTC. Amino acid sequence: CASSLAPSQQETQYF.

V usage is TRBV11-2 and J usage is TRBJ2-1, with 9 bases lining up with TRBD1. V trimming: 1 base; J trimming: 2 bases; junction bases outside the gene matches: 6. Germline loops: CDR1 SGHAT, CDR2 FQNNGV. The CDR3 length is 17 residues. Here the CDR3 reads CASSLVHRGRPYNEQFF. CDR3 nucleotides: TGTGCCAGCAGCTTAGTACACAGGGGGCGACCCTACAATGAGCAGTTCTTC.

The chain couples TRBV5-1 to TRBJ2-1; 8 bases fit TRBD1. The germline V gene encodes CDR1 SGHRS and CDR2 YFSETQ. V dropped 4 bases and J dropped 10; count of bases not matched to a gene: 16. The CDR3 runs to 16 residues. The CDR3 is CASSLSPYGTGVEQFF. The CDR3 region has the DNA TGCGCCAGCAGCCTCTCACCTTACGGGACAGGAGTCGAGCAGTTCTTC.

This clonotype was seen a handful of times. The chain links TRBV11-2 to TRBJ2-7, with D possibly TRBD1 on 6 matching bases. The CDR3 runs to 11 residues. From germline, CDR1 is SGHAT and CDR2 FQNNGV. V was pared by 5 bases and J by 6 bases, with 8 bases between. DNA for the CDR3: TGTGCCAGCAGCAAAGGGGGCGAGCAGTACTTC. Its protein is CASSKGGEQYF.